The present T cell receptor (beta chain) was sequenced within a study of T cells in Graves' hyperthyroidism and ophthalmopathy. The study's findings and limits: The majority of expanded thyroid clonotypes above 0.001 also appeared in blood.

Note on this clonotype: As yet, its antigen is unknown.

Germline lookup yields CDR1 SEHNR and CDR2 FQNEAQ (reference sequence). V was shortened by 2 bases and J by 5 bases, with 17 bases between the two germline ends. CDR3 length equals 16 residues. TCR beta CDR3 sequences were amplified from RNA transcripts. Carried out on the TCR CDR3, a first-round RT-PCR used the HTBI primer set. Each CDR3 protein is one row after TCRdb ran MiXCR on the multiplex PCR reads. The table has hundreds of thousands of distinct CDR3 sequences, more than 20% seen once. The origin of this receptor is a man aged 25-45 years with Graves' ophthalmopathy. The specimen was blood. The chain is built from TRBV7-9 and TRBJ2-3; unclear D gene. Here the CDR3 reads CASSLRSGRSGDTQYF. CDR3 DNA: TGTGCCAGCAGCTTACGTTCGGGCAGATCGGGAGATACGCAGTATTTT.